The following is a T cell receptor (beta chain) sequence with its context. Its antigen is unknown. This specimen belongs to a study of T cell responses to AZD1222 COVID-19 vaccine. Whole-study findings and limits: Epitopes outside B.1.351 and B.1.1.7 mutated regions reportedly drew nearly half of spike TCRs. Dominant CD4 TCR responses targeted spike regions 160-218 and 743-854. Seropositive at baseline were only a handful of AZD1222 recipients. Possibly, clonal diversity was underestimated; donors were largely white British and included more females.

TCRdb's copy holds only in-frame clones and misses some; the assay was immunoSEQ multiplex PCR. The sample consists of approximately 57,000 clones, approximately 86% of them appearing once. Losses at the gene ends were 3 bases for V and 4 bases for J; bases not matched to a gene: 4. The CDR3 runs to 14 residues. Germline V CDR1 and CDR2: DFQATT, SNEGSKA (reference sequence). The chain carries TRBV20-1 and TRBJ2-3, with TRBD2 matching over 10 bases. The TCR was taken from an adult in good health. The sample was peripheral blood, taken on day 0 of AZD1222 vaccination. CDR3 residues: CSASKGLAPDTQYF. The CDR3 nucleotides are TGCAGTGCTAGTAAGGGACTAGCGCCAGATACGCAGTATTTT.